The 32 T cell receptor beta chains below all came from one sample that was sequenced in a study of blood T cell repertoires in COVID-19. This table comes from immunoSEQ multiplex PCR, and its TCRdb copy is limited to in-frame clones, with some not included. Of roughly 300,000 clones in the sample, 80% to 95% are singletons; the top ten hold more than 6%. The sequencing sample was made of peripheral blood. Receptors were obtained from a woman aged 30 to 39 with COVID-19, enrolled during active disease.

V is TRBV10-3 and J is TRBJ1-2; 8 bases match TRBD1. Per germline, CDR1 ENHRY and CDR2 SYGVKD. V shed 6 bases and J 7 bases; nucleotides not matched to a gene: 4. The length of the CDR3 is 12 residues. The CDR3 reads CAIRQGEAGYTF. DNA of the CDR3: TGTGCCATCAGACAGGGGGAGGCTGGCTACACCTTC.

The chain employs TRBV6-5 and TRBJ1-2; 10 nucleotides align to TRBD1. V lost 6 bases to trimming and J lost 4 bases; unmatched junction nucleotides: 8. Per the germline V gene, CDR1 is MNHEY and CDR2 is SVGAGI. CDR3 length equals 15 residues. The CDR3 DNA reads TGTGCCAGCAGGGCAAGAGGACAGGGGGGCTATGGCTACACCTTC. Protein sequence: CASRARGQGGYGYTF.

The V and J genes are TRBV6-5 and TRBJ1-5, with 9 bases lining up with TRBD1. Germline-derived CDR1 and CDR2 are MNHEY and SVGAGI. The V and J ends lost 2 bases and 4 bases, in that order; junction bases with no gene match: 3. The CDR3 runs 15 residues. CDR3 in amino acids: CASSYTGTGNQPQHF. CDR3 in DNA: TGTGCCAGCAGTTACACCGGGACAGGGAATCAGCCCCAGCATTTT.

In DNA, the CDR3 is TGTGCCAGCAGCTCCCGTCCCGGGACAGGGTGTGGGGCCAACGTCCTGACTTTC. Amino acid sequence: CASSSRPGTGCGANVLTF. The gene calls are TRBV21-1 and TRBJ2-6; TRBD1, as called in the table, went unchecked against the DNA. TRBV21-1 is a recognized pseudogene. The CDR3 spans 18 residues.

This clone was counted once. The chain employs TRBV5-4 and TRBJ1-6; 7 positions agree with TRBD1. Germline assignment: CDR1 SGHNT and CDR2 YYREEE (reference sequence). Trimming at V came to 1 base and at J to 6 bases, leaving 1 base not matched to a gene. This CDR3 has 14 residues. The CDR3 region is CASSLPGGNSPLHF. The CDR3 DNA reads TGTGCCAGCAGCTTGCCAGGGGGTAATTCACCCCTCCACTTT.

This sequence joins TRBV30 and TRBJ2-7; possible D gene TRBD1, 5 bases. The CDR3 sequence is 11 residues long. Trimming stripped 2 bases from V and 4 bases from J, with 6 bases between. The V gene's germline CDR1 is GTSNPN and CDR2 SVGIG (reference sequence). CDR3 nucleotide sequence: TGTGCCTGGAGTCGACAGTACGAGCAGTACTTC. This encodes CAWSRQYEQYF.

The CDR3 DNA follows: TGTGCCAGTAGGGAGAGAGTGGGCACTGAAGCTTTCTTT. Its protein is CASRERVGTEAFF. The chain uses TRBV19 and TRBJ1-1; D unresolved. The germline V gene encodes CDR1 LNHDA and CDR2 SQIVND (reference sequence). CDR3 length: 13 amino acids. Deletions cut 6 bases from V and 4 bases from J, with 12 bases between.

The V gene is TRBV27, the J gene TRBJ1-4; D is perhaps TRBD1 (5 bases). There are 15 residues in the CDR3. Trimming pared 3 bases from V and 7 bases from J, leaving 15 bases between. Germline loops: CDR1 MNHEY, CDR2 SMNVEV (reference sequence). This chain's CDR3 is CASSFPRQRSEKLFF. The CDR3 region has the DNA TGTGCCAGCAGTTTTCCCCGACAGAGATCTGAAAAACTGTTTTTT.

V is TRBV7-2 and J is TRBJ2-1, with D possibly matching TRBD1 (5 bases). Per germline, CDR1 SGHTA and CDR2 FQGNSA. The CDR3 length is 13 residues. Trimming stripped 7 bases from V and 5 bases from J, with 12 bases between. CDR3 sequence: CASIRDRNNEQFF. The CDR3 nucleotides read TGTGCCAGCATTAGAGACAGAAACAATGAGCAGTTCTTC.

V gene TRBV2 combines with J gene TRBJ1-1; 9 nucleotides agree with TRBD1. V trimming: 4 bases; J trimming: 4 bases; junction bases outside the gene matches: 4. The CDR3 runs 14 residues. The germline CDR1 and CDR2 sequences are SNHLY and FYNNEI. The CDR3 sequence: CASSATGGFTEAFF. Here the CDR3 DNA reads TGTGCCAGCAGTGCGACAGGGGGTTTCACTGAAGCTTTCTTT.

The chain has TRBV5-1 and TRBJ1-1; possible D gene TRBD1, 6 bases. Germline assignment: CDR1 SGHRS and CDR2 YFSETQ. The CDR3 runs to 14 residues. V was cut by 2 bases and J by 5 bases, with 13 bases left in between. The CDR3 region is CASSFGGLRTEAFF. DNA of the CDR3: TGCGCCAGCAGCTTTGGGGGCCTGAGAACTGAAGCTTTCTTT. The variable domain in full, completed from reference TRBV5-1 and TRBJ1-1, reads KAGVTQTPRYLIKTRGQQVTLSCSPISGHRSVSWYQQTPGQGLQFLFEYFSETQRNKGNFPGRFSGRQFSNSRSEMNVSTLELGDSALYLCASSFGGLRTEAFFGQGTRLTVV.

The chain uses TRBV5-1 and TRBJ2-4; a weak D match, TRBD2 (5 bases). CDR3 size: 15 residues. The V gene lost 1 base and the J gene lost 1 base, with 9 bases spanning the gap. CDR1 and CDR2 (germline): SGHRS, YFSETQ. CDR3 sequence: CASSLSGEAKNIQYF. The DNA of the CDR3 is TGCGCCAGCAGCTTGTCTGGGGAGGCCAAAAACATTCAGTACTTC.

This clone appeared a single time. The chain has TRBV10-2 and TRBJ1-5; TRBD1 agrees at 8 bases. Unmatched junction bases numbered 3, after V lost 9 bases and J lost 2 bases. Germline lookup yields CDR1 WSHSY and CDR2 SAAADI. The length of the CDR3 is 13 residues. CDR3 region: CASTGGRNQPQHF. CDR3 nucleotides: TGCGCCAGTACAGGGGGTCGCAATCAGCCCCAGCATTTT.

The chain combines TRBV19 with TRBJ2-2, with 13 bases aligning to TRBD2. J was trimmed by 5 bases and V by 11 bases; bases with no gene match: 23. Germline CDR1 and CDR2: LNHDA and SQIVND (reference sequence). The length of the CDR3 is 20 residues. CDR3 in amino acids: CAEPPYPGSGTSGKTGELFF. CDR3 in DNA: TGTGCCGAACCGCCCTACCCGGGTTCAGGGACTAGCGGGAAGACCGGGGAGCTGTTTTTT.

The chain has TRBV30 and TRBJ2-1; 7 nucleotides agree with TRBD1. CDR3 length equals 13 residues. With 4 bases clipped from V and 4 bases from J, the junction kept 4 bases outside the gene matches. CDR1 is GTSNPN, CDR2 SVGIG, per germline (reference sequence). In nucleotides, the CDR3 is TGTGCCTGGAACGGACAGGTATACAATGAGCAGTTCTTC. This sequence encodes CAWNGQVYNEQFF.

Points on this clone: Germline and junction disagree at one end, which may indicate a read error. CDR3 sequence reads: CVSSARTDHYEQYF. The CDR3 coding sequence is TGTGTCAGCAGCGCTAGGACAGACCACTACGAGCAGTACTTC. The V gene is TRBV7-2, the J gene TRBJ2-7; a possible D gene is TRBD1 (6 bases). The CDR3 extends over 14 amino acids. Germline V gene lookup returns CDR1 SGHTA and CDR2 FQGNSA.

Only one count was recorded for this clone. Other DNA sequences within the sample encode an identical CDR3. The J gene is TRBJ1-5, the V gene TRBV5-6; 7 nucleotides match TRBD1. V lost 2 bases, J lost 3 bases, and 2 bases stayed unmatched. The CDR3 is 14 residues long. Looked up from germline, CDR1 is SGHDT and CDR2 is YYEEEE. The CDR3 spells CASSLGQVNQPQHF. In nucleotides, the CDR3 is TGTGCCAGCAGCTTAGGACAGGTCAATCAGCCCCAGCATTTT.

A single count supports this clone. The V and J genes are TRBV19 and TRBJ2-3; D perhaps matches TRBD2 (5 bases). Germline CDR1 is LNHDA and CDR2 is SQIVND (reference sequence). The CDR3 runs to 13 residues. The germline V and J ends were trimmed by 5 bases and 4 bases, with 10 bases remaining between them. As DNA, the CDR3 is TGTGCCAGTAGTCCGATAGCGCCAGATACGCAGTATTTT. It encodes CASSPIAPDTQYF.

The CDR3 DNA sequence: TGTGCCAGCAGCTCGCGACAGAGCACAGATACGCAGTATTTT. This codes for CASSSRQSTDTQYF. The genes are TRBV7-9 and TRBJ2-3; tentative D call: TRBD1 (5 bases). CDR3 length: 14 amino acids. The V end lost 4 bases, the J end lost 0 bases, and 8 bases lay between the germline ends. Germline lookup yields CDR1 SEHNR and CDR2 FQNEAQ (reference sequence). The complete variable domain, with remaining parts taken from reference TRBV7-9 and TRBJ2-3, reads DTGVSQNPRHKITKRGQNVTFRCDPISEHNRLYWYRQTLGQGPEFLTYFQNEAQLEKSRLLSDRFSAERPKGSFSTLEIQRTEQGDSAMYLCASSSRQSTDTQYFGPGTRLTVL.

V usage is TRBV6-5 and J usage is TRBJ1-5, with 9 nucleotides matching TRBD1. The CDR3 spans 12 residues. The V gene end was trimmed by 6 bases and the J gene end by 7 bases; junction bases not matched to a gene: 1. Germline CDR1 reads MNHEY; CDR2 reads SVGAGI. CDR3 coding DNA: TGTGCCAGCAGAACAGGGGGCCAGCCCCAGCATTTT. Its protein product is CASRTGGQPQHF.

The chain uses TRBV4-1 and TRBJ1-2; 7 nucleotides agree with TRBD1. Per germline, CDR1 MGHRA and CDR2 YSYEKL. The ends lost 3 bases at V and 8 bases at J; junction bases unmatched: 12. CDR3 length: 15 residues. The CDR3 sequence is CASSQTDRIYNGYTF. As DNA, the CDR3 is TGCGCCAGCAGCCAGACGGACAGGATCTATAACGGCTACACCTTC.

The rearrangement links TRBV14 to TRBJ1-1, with D possibly being TRBD1 (6 bases). The germline V and J ends were trimmed by 6 bases and 3 bases, with 11 bases remaining between them. CDR3 length: 13 residues. Germline CDR1 SGHDN, CDR2 FVKESK. The CDR3 loop reads CASSPRGYTEAFF. The CDR3 region has the DNA TGTGCCAGCAGTCCGAGGGGGTACACTGAAGCTTTCTTT. The full variable domain, in which reference TRBV14 and TRBJ1-1 provide the parts outside the CDR3, is EAGVTQFPSHSVIEKGQTVTLRCDPISGHDNLYWYRRVMGKEIKFLLHFVKESKQDESGMPNNRFLAERTGGTYSTLKVQPAELEDSGVYFCASSPRGYTEAFFGQGTRLTVV.

The V call is TRBV19, the J call TRBJ1-5, with TRBD1 as a possible D gene (6 bases). The germline V gene has CDR1 LNHDA and CDR2 SQIVND (reference sequence). Trimming removed 7 bases at V and 2 bases at J, with 12 bases between. The CDR3 extends over 14 amino acids. The CDR3 region is CASNQGGGNQPQHF. The DNA for the CDR3 is TGTGCCAGTAATCAAGGGGGGGGCAATCAGCCCCAGCATTTT.

J is TRBJ2-7 and V is TRBV5-4; TRBD1 agrees at 10 bases. In germline, CDR1 is SGHNT, CDR2 YYREEE (reference sequence). J lost 4 bases, V lost 9 bases, and 10 bases had no gene match. This CDR3 is built from 14 residues. CDR3 protein: CATAPTGGIYEQYF. CDR3 bases: TGTGCCACCGCACCGACAGGGGGCATATACGAGCAGTACTTC. The whole variable domain, remainder taken from reference TRBV5-4 and TRBJ2-7, is ETGVTQSPTHLIKTRGQQVTLRCSSQSGHNTVSWYQQALGQGPQFIFQYYREEENGRGNFPPRFSGLQFPNYSSELNVNALELDDSALYLCATAPTGGIYEQYFGPGTRLTVT.

V usage is TRBV18 and J usage is TRBJ1-3, with D perhaps TRBD1 (6 bases). V lost 2 bases and J 14 bases, leaving 19 bases between the germline ends. The CDR3 length is 14 residues. CDR1 and CDR2 (germline): KGHSH, LQKENI. CDR3 sequence (DNA): TGTGCCAGCTCACCAGAGTCGGACAGAGGCTCCCTATATTTT. Its protein is CASSPESDRGSLYF.

This clone has just a few counts. The chain uses TRBV2 and TRBJ2-1; no definite D call. The CDR3 loop spans 15 amino acids. CDR1 and CDR2 (germline): SNHLY, FYNNEI. Trimming removed 0 bases from V and 2 bases from J, with 8 bases in between. The CDR3 DNA is TGTGCCAGCAGTGAAGCTGGCAAAACCTACAATGAGCAGTTCTTC. It encodes CASSEAGKTYNEQFF. The whole variable domain, filled in from reference TRBV2 and TRBJ2-1, reads EPEVTQTPSHQVTQMGQEVILRCVPISNHLYFYWYRQILGQKVEFLVSFYNNEISEKSEIFDDQFSVERPDGSNFTLKIRSTKLEDSAMYFCASSEAGKTYNEQFFGPGTRLTVL.

Concerning this clone itself: Other DNA sequences of this sample code for an identical CDR3. The V and J genes are TRBV5-1 and TRBJ2-1, with 7 positions matching TRBD2. After removal of 5 bases from V and 1 base from J, the junction contained 6 bases not matched to a gene. Germline CDR1 reads SGHRS; CDR2 reads YFSETQ. The CDR3 contains 15 residues. DNA of the CDR3: TGCGCCAGCAGGGGCGGGAGTGAATCCTACAATGAGCAGTTCTTC. It is translated as CASRGGSESYNEQFF.

V usage is TRBV25-1 and J usage is TRBJ2-5, with 8 bases that match TRBD1. The V segment lost 4 bases and the J segment 2 bases; nucleotides outside the gene matches: 0. Germline CDR1 reads MGHDK; CDR2 reads SYGVNS. CDR3 length equals 13 residues. The CDR3 region is CASSGDRQETQYF. The CDR3 nucleotides read TGTGCCAGCAGTGGGGACAGGCAAGAGACCCAGTACTTC.

This chain links TRBV9 with TRBJ1-3; 7 nucleotides agree with TRBD1. After removal of 4 bases from V and 4 bases from J, the junction contained 5 bases not matched to a gene. The CDR3 is 14 amino acids. CDR1 is SGDLS, CDR2 YYNGEE, per germline. This CDR3 reads CASSPTGLGNTIYF. The CDR3 region has the DNA TGTGCCAGCAGCCCGACAGGGTTGGGAAACACCATATATTTT.

This clone was observed once. This rearrangement joins TRBV29-1 to TRBJ1-2, with D tentatively TRBD1 (5 bases). CDR1 is SQVTM, CDR2 ANQGSEA, per germline. CDR3 size: 12 residues. The ends were cut back, 4 bases at V and 4 bases at J, with 10 bases in the middle. The CDR3 spells CSVGPGGYGYTF. In DNA, the CDR3 is TGCAGCGTTGGACCGGGGGGCTATGGCTACACCTTC.

This chain joins TRBV4-1 and TRBJ2-1; TRBD2 matches at 7 bases. The CDR3 length is 15 residues. Germline lookup yields CDR1 MGHRA and CDR2 YSYEKL. V lost 1 base and J lost 6; bases outside the gene matches: 6. DNA of the CDR3: TGCGCCAGCAGCCAAGGGGCGGGAGTAGGCAATGAGCAGTTCTTC. Residues: CASSQGAGVGNEQFF.

As regards this clone: The sample holds other DNA sequences that translate to the same CDR3. V is TRBV28 and J is TRBJ1-1; possibly TRBD1 for D (6 bases). V lost 5 bases, J lost 6 bases, and 10 bases lay in between. Looked up from germline, CDR1 is MDHEN and CDR2 is SYDVKM. The CDR3 is made up of 12 amino acids. The CDR3 loop is CASSPQGPEAFF. The CDR3 coding sequence is TGTGCCAGCAGTCCCCAGGGGCCTGAAGCTTTCTTT.